This is a list of T cell receptor beta chains from one sample in a study of CD8+CD57+ T cells in acquired aplastic anemia. TCRdb independently ran MiXCR on the reads; one entry per CDR3 protein. The sample gives 200,000 to 250,000 distinct CDR3 sequences, approximately 65% of which show up once; roughly three fifths is in the top ten. The sample was sorted CD4+, CD8+, or CD8+CD57+ T cells (not recorded which) from PBMCs. The receptors here all came from a human donor with aplastic anemia. Both conserved end residues are part of each CDR3. A D gene is named only where the DNA matches it firmly. Size values are once, few and many counts, or a class for expanded clones, and some rows have none.

D,V,J,size,CDR3,DNA
-,TRBV20-1,TRBJ1-1,-,CSAREGLNTEAFF,TGCAGTGCTAGAGAGGGGCTGAACACTGAAGCTTTCTTT
TRBD1,TRBV12-3/TRBV12-4,TRBJ1-6,-,CASSLEGAYSPLHF,TGTGCCAGCAGTTTAGAGGGGGCGTATTCACCCCTCCACTTT
-,TRBV20-1,TRBJ1-6,few,CSASIQGKSPLHF,TGCAGTGCTAGTATCCAGGGCAAGTCACCCCTCCACTTT
-,TRBV10-3,TRBJ2-1,-,CATQIGDSYNEQFF,TGTGCCACCCAAATAGGAGACTCCTACAATGAGCAGTTCTTC
TRBD1,TRBV5-1,TRBJ1-2,many,CASSETGKGNYGYTF,TGCGCCAGCAGCGAGACAGGGAAAGGGAACTATGGCTACACCTTC
-,TRBV11-3,TRBJ2-7,-,CASSLATTSYEQYF,TGTGCCAGCAGCTTAGCGACCACCTCCTACGAGCAGTACTTC
-,TRBV7-2,TRBJ2-1,-,CASSRRRSSQSYNEQFF,TGTGCCAGCAGCCGGCGACGGTCCAGCCAGTCCTACAATGAGCAGTTCTTC
-,TRBV20-1,TRBJ2-1,many,CSASRALYNEQFF,TGCAGTGCGTCCAGGGCCCTCTACAATGAGCAGTTCTTC
-,TRBV6-6,TRBJ2-7,many,CASGNDRTALEQYF,TGTGCCAGCGGTAATGACAGGACGGCACTCGAGCAGTACTTC
-,TRBV7-2,TRBJ2-6,-,CASSLTHNSGANVLTF,TGTGCCAGCAGCTTAACGCACAACTCTGGGGCCAACGTCCTGACTTTC
TRBD1,TRBV2,TRBJ1-1,-,CASRYNRGPGVVTEAFF,TGTGCCAGCAGATACAACAGGGGGCCGGGGGTTGTCACTGAAGCTTTCTTT
TRBD1,TRBV3-1,TRBJ1-6,few,CASSQAPGQTVDYNSPLHF,TGTGCCAGCAGCCAGGCCCCGGGACAGACCGTCGATTATAATTCACCCCTCCACTTT
TRBD2,TRBV7-2,TRBJ2-1,-,CASSPIIKACGFTSGIMEVDEQFF,TGTGCCAGCAGCCCTATTATCAAAGCCTGCGGTTTCACTAGCGGCATAATGGAAGTAGATGAGCAGTTCTTC
-,TRBV2,TRBJ2-3,-,CASNSGSTDTQYF,TGTGCCAGCAATTCAGGGAGCACAGATACGCAGTATTTT
-,TRBV15,TRBJ1-2,-,CATSRDRPGRGYGYTF,TGTGCCACCAGCAGAGATCGGCCGGGAAGGGGGTATGGCTACACCTTC
-,TRBV15,TRBJ1-4,-,CATSRGIANEKLFF,TGTGCCACCAGCAGAGGTATAGCTAATGAAAAACTGTTTTTT
-,TRBV7-9,TRBJ2-3,-,CASSARTGGDTQYF,TGTGCCAGCAGCGCCAGGACGGGTGGGGATACGCAGTATTTT
-,TRBV10-3,TRBJ1-3,-,CALRTAADTIYF,TGTGCCTTGCGGACAGCGGCGGACACCATATATTTT
-,TRBV2,TRBJ2-1,-,CASSRSLGNEQFF,TGTGCCAGCAGTAGATCGCTAGGCAATGAGCAGTTCTTC